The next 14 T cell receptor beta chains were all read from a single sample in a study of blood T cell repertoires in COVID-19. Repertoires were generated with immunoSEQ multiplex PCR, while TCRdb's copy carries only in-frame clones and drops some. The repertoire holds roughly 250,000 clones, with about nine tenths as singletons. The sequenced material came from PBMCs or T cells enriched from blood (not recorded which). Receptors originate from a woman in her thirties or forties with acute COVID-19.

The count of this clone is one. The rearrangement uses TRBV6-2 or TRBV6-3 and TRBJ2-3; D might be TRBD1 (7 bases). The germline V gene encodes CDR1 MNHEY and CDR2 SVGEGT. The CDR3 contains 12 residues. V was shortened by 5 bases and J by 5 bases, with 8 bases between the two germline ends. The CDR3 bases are TGTGCCAGCAGTCAGGGGGGAGATACGCAGTATTTT. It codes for CASSQGGDTQYF.

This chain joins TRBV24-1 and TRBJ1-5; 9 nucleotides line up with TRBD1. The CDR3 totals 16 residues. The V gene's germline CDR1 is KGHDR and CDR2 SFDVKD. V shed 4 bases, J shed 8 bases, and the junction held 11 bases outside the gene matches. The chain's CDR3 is CATSDRRTGANKPQHF. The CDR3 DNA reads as TGTGCCACCAGTGACCGGCGGACAGGGGCGAACAAGCCCCAGCATTTT.

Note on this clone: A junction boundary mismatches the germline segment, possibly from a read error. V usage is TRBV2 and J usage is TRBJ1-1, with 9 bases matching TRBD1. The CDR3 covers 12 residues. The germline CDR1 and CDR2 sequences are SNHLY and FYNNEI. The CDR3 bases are TGTGCCAGCAGTGAAGAGGGGACAGGGCCGAATTTT. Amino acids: CASSEEGTGPNF.

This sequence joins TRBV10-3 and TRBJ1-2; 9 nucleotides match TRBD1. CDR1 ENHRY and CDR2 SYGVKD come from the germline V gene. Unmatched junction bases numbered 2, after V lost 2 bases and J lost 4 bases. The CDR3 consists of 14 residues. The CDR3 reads CAISEGQGSYGYTF. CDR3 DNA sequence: TGTGCCATCAGTGAGGGACAGGGGAGCTATGGCTACACCTTC.

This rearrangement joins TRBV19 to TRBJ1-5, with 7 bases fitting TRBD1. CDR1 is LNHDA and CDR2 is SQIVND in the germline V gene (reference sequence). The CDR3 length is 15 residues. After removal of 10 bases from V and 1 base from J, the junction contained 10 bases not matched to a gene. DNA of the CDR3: TGTGCCACCTTACTCAGGGGGAACAGCAATCAGCCCCAGCATTTT. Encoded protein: CATLLRGNSNQPQHF.

The CDR3 here is CASSYPRGRGFHTIYF. The CDR3 DNA is TGTGCCAGCAGTTACCCAAGGGGGCGCGGTTTTCACACCATATATTTT. This rearrangement joins TRBV6-5 to TRBJ1-3; TRBD1 agrees at 7 bases. Germline values: CDR1 MNHEY, CDR2 SVGAGI. This CDR3 spans 16 amino acids. Trimming took 2 bases from V and 8 from J; bases not matched to a gene: 12.

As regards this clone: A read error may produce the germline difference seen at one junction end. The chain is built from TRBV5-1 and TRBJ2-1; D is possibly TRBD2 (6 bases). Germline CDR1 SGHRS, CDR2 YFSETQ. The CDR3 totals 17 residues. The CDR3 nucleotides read TGCGCCAGCAACTTGGGATACGGGAGCCATGGTGGCAATGAGCAGTTCTTC. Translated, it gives CASNLGYGSHGGNEQFF.

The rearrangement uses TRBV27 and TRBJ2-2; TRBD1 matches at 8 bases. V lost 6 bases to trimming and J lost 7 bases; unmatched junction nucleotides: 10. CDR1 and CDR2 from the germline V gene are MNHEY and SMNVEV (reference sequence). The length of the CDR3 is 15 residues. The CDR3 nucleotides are TGTGCCAGCAGCAGGACAGGGCTTAGGGGCGGGGAGCTGTTTTTT. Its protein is CASSRTGLRGGELFF.

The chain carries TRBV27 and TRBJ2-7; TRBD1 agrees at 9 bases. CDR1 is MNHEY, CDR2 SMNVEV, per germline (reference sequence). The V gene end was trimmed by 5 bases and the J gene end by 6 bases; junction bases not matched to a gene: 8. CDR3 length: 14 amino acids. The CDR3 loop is CASSMGQGPTEQYF. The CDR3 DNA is TGTGCCAGCAGTATGGGACAGGGACCAACCGAGCAGTACTTC.

The chain's CDR3 is CASSHKTAGQFRYEQYV. As DNA, the CDR3 is TGCGCCAGCAGCCACAAGACGGCGGGACAGTTTAGGTACGAGCAGTACGTC. The chain combines TRBV4-3 with TRBJ2-7; the D gene is possibly TRBD1 (7 bases). Trimming stripped 3 bases from V and 4 bases from J, with 22 bases between. Germline assignment: CDR1 LGHNA and CDR2 YSLEER. This CDR3 contains 17 residues.

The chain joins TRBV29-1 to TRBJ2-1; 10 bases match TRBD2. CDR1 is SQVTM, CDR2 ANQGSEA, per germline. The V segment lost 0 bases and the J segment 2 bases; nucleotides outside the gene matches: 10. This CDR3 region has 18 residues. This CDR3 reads CSVEDPNASGRAYNEQFF. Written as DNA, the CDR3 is TGCAGCGTTGAAGACCCCAATGCAAGCGGGAGGGCCTACAATGAGCAGTTCTTC.

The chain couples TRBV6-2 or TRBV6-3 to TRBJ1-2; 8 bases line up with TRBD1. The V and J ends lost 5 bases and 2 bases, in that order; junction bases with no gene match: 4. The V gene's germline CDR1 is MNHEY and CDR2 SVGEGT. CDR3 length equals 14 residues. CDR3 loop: CASSGQGENYGYTF. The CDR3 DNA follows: TGTGCCAGCAGTGGACAGGGCGAAAACTATGGCTACACCTTC.

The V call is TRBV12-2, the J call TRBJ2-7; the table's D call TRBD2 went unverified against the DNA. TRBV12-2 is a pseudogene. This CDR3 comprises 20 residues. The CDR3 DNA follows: TGTGCAAGTCGCTTAGCGCTGAGCGGGAGGACCACAGTTTCTTCCTACGAGCAGTACGTC. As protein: CASRLALSGRTTVSSYEQYV.

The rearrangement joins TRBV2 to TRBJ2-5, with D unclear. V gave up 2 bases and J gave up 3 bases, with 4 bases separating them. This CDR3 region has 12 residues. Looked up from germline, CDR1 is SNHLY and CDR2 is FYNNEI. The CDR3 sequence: CASSELKETQYF. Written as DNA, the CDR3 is TGTGCCAGCAGTGAATTAAAAGAGACCCAGTACTTC.